This TCR beta chain was sequenced during a study of glioma-infiltrating T cells after dendritic cell vaccination. As for the study in general: Glioblastoma patients came from Phase I and II dendritic cell vaccination trials.

Selection required adequate fresh-frozen tumor tissue plus more than two years' survival data. Sequenced by immunoSEQ multiplex PCR; TCRdb stores in-frame clones only, minus some. The sample records roughly 51,000 clones, 65% to 90% being singletons. As to this clone: Its antigen is not known.

The CDR3 loop spans 18 amino acids. With V trimmed by 2 bases and J by 8 bases, 14 bases remained unmatched. Germline assignment: CDR1 SGHRS and CDR2 YFSETQ. Broader study findings: Only a small number of patients had complete blood and tumor samples.

The specimen was blood, collected before dendritic cell vaccination. V and J are TRBV5-1 and TRBJ1-4; 11 bases map to TRBD1. This clonotype was obtained from a human donor with glioblastoma. The CDR3 spells CASSFGGQGARIGEKLFF. In DNA, the CDR3 is TGCGCCAGCAGCTTTGGCGGACAGGGGGCGCGAATTGGCGAAAAACTGTTTTTT.